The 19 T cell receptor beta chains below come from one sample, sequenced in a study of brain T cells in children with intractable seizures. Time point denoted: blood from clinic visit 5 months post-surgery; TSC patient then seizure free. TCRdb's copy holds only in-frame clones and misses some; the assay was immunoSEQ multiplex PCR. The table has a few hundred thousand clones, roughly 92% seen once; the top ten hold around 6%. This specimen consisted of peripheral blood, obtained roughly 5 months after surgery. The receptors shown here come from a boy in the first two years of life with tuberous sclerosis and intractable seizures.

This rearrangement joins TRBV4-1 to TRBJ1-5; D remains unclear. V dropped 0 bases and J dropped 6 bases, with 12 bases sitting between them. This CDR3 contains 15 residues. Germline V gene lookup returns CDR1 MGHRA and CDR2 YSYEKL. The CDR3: CASSQDWERSQPQHF. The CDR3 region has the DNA TGCGCCAGCAGCCAAGACTGGGAGAGGAGTCAGCCCCAGCATTTT.

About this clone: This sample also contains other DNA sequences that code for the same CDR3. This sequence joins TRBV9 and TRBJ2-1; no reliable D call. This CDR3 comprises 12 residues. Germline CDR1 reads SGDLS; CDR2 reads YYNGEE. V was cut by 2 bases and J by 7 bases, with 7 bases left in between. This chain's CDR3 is CASSVSRNEQFF. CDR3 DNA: TGTGCCAGCAGCGTGTCTAGGAATGAGCAGTTCTTC. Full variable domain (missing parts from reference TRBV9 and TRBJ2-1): DSGVTQTPKHLITATGQRVTLRCSPRSGDLSVYWYQQSLDQGLQFLIQYYNGEERAKGNILERFSAQQFPDLHSELNLSSLELGDSALYFCASSVSRNEQFFGPGTRLTVL.

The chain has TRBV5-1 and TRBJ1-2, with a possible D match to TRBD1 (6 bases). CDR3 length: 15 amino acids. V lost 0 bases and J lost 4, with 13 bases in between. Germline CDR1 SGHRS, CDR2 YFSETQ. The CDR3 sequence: CASSLAEGQRYGYTF. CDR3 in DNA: TGCGCCAGCAGCTTGGCCGAAGGACAGCGCTATGGCTACACCTTC.

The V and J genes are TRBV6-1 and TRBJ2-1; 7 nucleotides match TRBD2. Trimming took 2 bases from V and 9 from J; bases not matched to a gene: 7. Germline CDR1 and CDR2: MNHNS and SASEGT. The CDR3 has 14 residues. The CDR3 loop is CASSESWGGGEQFF. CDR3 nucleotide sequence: TGTGCCAGCAGTGAAAGTTGGGGGGGAGGTGAGCAGTTCTTC.

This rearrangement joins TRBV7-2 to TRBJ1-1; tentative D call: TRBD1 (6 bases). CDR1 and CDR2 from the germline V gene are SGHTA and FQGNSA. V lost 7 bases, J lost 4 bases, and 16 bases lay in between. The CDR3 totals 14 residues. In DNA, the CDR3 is TGTGCCAGCACATATGACGGCAGGGGCACTGAAGCTTTCTTT. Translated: CASTYDGRGTEAFF.

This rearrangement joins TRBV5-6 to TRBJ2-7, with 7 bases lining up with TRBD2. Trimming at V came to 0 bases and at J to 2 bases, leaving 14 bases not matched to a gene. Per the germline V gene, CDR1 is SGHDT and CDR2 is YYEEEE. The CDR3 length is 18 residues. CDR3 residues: CASSLVTSHTPFAYEQYF. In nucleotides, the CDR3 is TGTGCCAGCAGCTTGGTGACTAGCCACACACCATTCGCCTACGAGCAGTACTTC.

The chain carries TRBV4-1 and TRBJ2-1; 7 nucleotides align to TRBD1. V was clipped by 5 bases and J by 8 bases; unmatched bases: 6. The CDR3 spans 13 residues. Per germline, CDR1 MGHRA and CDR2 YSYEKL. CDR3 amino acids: CASSVDRVYEQFF. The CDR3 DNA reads TGCGCCAGCAGCGTAGACAGGGTTTATGAGCAGTTCTTC.

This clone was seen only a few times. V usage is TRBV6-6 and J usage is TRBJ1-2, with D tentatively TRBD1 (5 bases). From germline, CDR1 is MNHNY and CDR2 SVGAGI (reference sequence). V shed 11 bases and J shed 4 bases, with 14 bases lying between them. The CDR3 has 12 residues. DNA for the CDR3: TGTGCCTTTCGGGACTCCGCCTATGGCTACACCTTC. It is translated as CAFRDSAYGYTF.

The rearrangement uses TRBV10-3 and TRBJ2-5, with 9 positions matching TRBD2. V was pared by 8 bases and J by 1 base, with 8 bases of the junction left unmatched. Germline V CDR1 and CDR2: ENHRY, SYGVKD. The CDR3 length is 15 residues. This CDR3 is CAIGKRLAAQETQYF. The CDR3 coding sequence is TGTGCCATCGGGAAGCGACTAGCGGCCCAAGAGACCCAGTACTTC.

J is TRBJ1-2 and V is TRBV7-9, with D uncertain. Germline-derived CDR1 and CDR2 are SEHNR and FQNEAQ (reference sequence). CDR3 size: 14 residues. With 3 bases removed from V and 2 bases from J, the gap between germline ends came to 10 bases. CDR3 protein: CASSFEMGNYGYTF. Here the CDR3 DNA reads TGTGCCAGCAGCTTCGAAATGGGGAACTATGGCTACACCTTC.

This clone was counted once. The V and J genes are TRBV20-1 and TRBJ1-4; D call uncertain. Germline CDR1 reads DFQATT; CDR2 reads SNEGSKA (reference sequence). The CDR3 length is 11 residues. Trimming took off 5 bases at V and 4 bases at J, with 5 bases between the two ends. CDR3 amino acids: CSARGNEKLFF. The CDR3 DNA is TGCAGTGCTCGGGGTAATGAAAAACTGTTTTTT.

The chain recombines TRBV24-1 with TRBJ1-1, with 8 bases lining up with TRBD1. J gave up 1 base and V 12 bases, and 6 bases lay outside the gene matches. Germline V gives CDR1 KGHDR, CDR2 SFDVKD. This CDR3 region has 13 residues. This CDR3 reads CAPRTGWNTEAFF. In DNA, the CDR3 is TGTGCCCCTCGGACAGGGTGGAACACTGAAGCTTTCTTT.

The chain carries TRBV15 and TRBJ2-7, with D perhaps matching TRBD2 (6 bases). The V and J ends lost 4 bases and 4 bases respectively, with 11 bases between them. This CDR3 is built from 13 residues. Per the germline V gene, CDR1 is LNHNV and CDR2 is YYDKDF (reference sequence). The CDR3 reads CATSIETRYEQYF. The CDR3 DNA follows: TGTGCCACCAGCATCGAGACTAGGTACGAGCAGTACTTC.

The CDR3 bases are TGCGCCAGCAGCTTGGTAGGGGGCGCTATGTACGAGCAGTACTTC. Translated, it gives CASSLVGGAMYEQYF. The gene calls are TRBV5-1 and TRBJ2-7; 7 positions match TRBD1. This CDR3 has 15 amino acids. V trimming: 0 bases; J trimming: 4 bases; junction bases outside the gene matches: 7. Germline lookup yields CDR1 SGHRS and CDR2 YFSETQ.

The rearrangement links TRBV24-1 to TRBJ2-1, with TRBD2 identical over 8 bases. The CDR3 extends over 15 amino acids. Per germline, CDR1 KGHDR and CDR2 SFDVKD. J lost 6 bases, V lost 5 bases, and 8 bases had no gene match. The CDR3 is CATSVASGLGNEQFF. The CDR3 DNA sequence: TGTGCCACCAGTGTGGCTAGCGGGCTAGGCAATGAGCAGTTCTTC.

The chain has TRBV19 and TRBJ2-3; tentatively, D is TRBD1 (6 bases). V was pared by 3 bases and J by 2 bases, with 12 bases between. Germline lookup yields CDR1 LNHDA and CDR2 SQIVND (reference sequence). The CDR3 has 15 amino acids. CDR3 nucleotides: TGTGCCAGTAGTATCAGGGACACAATCACAGATACGCAGTATTTT. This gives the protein CASSIRDTITDTQYF.

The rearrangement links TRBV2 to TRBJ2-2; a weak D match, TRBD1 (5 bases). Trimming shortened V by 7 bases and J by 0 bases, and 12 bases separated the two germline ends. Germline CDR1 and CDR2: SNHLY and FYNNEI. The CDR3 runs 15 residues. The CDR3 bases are TGTGCCAGCAACCCAGGACAAGCGAACACCGGGGAGCTGTTTTTT. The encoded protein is CASNPGQANTGELFF.

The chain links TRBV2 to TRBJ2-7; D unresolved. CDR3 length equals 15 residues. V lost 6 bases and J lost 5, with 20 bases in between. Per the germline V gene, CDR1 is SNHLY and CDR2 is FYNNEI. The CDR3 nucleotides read TGTGCCAGCAGCGAAAAGGGCCCCCCGAAGAACGAGCAGTACTTC. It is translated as CASSEKGPPKNEQYF.

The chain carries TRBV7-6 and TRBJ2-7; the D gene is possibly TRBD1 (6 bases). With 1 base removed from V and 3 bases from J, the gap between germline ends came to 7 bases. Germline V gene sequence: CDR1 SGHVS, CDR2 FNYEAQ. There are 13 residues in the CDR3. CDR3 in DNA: TGTGCCAGCAGCTTAGGGGACAACTACGAGCAGTACTTC. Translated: CASSLGDNYEQYF.